The clone carrying this T cell receptor beta chain was seen a handful of times. As yet, its antigen is unknown. The run of the v3.0 immunoSEQ assay was at survey level. Assay used: immunoSEQ multiplex PCR; TCRdb lists only in-frame clones, some missing. The sample yields around 9,700 clones, approximately 85% seen once. The data derive from a study of long-term antiretroviral therapy in people with HIV. Germline V CDR1 and CDR2: MGHRA, YSYEKL. The CDR3 runs to 14 residues. The V gene lost 8 bases and the J gene lost 0 bases, with 11 bases spanning the gap. Each HIV participant was treated in the United States. Findings and limits, study-wide: Diversity increased after ART yet remained lower than in transplant donor controls.

Sequenced here: unsorted PBMCs, sampled 1.8 years after starting antiretroviral therapy. The sequence was collected from a man in his forties or fifties with HIV. The rearrangement uses TRBV4-1 and TRBJ1-3; unclear D gene. The CDR3 loop reads CASSDRSSGNTIYF. The CDR3 DNA sequence: TGCGCCAGCTCCGACCGCAGCTCTGGAAACACCATATATTTT.